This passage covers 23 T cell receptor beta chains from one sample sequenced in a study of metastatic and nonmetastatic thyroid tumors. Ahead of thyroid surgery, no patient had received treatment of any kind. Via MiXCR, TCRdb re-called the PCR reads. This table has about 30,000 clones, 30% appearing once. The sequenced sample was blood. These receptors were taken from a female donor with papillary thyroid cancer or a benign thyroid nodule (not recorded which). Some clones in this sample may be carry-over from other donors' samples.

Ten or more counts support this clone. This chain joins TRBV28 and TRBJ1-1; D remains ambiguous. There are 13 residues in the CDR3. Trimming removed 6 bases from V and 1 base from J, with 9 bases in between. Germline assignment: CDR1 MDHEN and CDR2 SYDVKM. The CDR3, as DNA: TGTGCCAGCAGCTTCGACGGGAACACTGAAGCTTTCTTT. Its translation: CASSFDGNTEAFF.

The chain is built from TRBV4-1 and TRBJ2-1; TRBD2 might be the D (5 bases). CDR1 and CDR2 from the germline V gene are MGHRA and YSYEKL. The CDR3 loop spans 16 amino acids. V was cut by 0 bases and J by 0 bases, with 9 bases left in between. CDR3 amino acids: CASSQESGSSYNEQFF. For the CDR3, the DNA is TGCGCCAGCAGCCAAGAGTCGGGGAGCTCCTACAATGAGCAGTTCTTC.

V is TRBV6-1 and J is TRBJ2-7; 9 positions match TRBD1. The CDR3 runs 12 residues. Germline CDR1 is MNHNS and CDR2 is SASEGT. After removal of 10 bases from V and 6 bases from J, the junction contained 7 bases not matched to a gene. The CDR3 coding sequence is TGTGCCACAGGGACAGGGACCGTCGAGCAGTACTTC. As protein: CATGTGTVEQYF.

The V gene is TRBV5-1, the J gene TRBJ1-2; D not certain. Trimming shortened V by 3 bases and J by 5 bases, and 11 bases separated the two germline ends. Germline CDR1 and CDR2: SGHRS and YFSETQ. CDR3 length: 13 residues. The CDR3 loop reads CASSSDGIYGYTF. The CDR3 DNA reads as TGCGCCAGCAGCTCGGACGGGATTTATGGCTACACCTTC.

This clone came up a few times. CDR3 region: CASSEWGRGGSPLHF. The CDR3 DNA follows: TGTGCCAGCAGTGAATGGGGCAGGGGCGGTTCACCCCTCCACTTT. The chain recombines TRBV25-1 with TRBJ1-6, with D tentatively TRBD1 (6 bases). Per the germline V gene, CDR1 is MGHDK and CDR2 is SYGVNS. CDR3 length: 15 amino acids. Trimming stripped 1 base from V and 9 bases from J, with 13 bases between.

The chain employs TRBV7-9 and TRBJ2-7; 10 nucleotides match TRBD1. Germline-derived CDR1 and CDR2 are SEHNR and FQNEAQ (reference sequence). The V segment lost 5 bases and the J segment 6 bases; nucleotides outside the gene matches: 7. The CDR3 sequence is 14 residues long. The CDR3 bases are TGTGCCAGCAGCCTAAGCCGGGACAGGGGCGAGCAGTACTTC. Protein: CASSLSRDRGEQYF.

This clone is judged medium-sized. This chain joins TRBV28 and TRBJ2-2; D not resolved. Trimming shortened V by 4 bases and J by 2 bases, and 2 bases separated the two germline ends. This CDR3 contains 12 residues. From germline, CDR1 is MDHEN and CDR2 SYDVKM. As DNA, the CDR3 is TGTGCCAGCAGTTACAACACCGGGGAGCTGTTTTTT. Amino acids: CASSYNTGELFF.

CDR3 nucleotides: TGTGCCAGCAGTTACCCAGACAGGGGCAGCACAGATACGCAGTATTTT. It yields the protein CASSYPDRGSTDTQYF. This chain links TRBV12-3 or TRBV12-4 with TRBJ2-3, with 8 bases fitting TRBD1. V lost 4 bases, J lost 0 bases, and 6 bases stayed unmatched. The CDR3 is made up of 16 amino acids.

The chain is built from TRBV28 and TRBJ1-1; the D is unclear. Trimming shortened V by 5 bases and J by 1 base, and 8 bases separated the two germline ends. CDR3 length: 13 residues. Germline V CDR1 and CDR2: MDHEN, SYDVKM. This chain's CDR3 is CASSERPNTEAFF. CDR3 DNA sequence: TGTGCCAGCAGTGAGCGCCCGAACACTGAAGCTTTCTTT. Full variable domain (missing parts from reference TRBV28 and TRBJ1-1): DVKVTQSSRYLVKRTGEKVFLECVQDMDHENMFWYRQDPGLGLRLIYFSYDVKMKEKGDIPEGYSVSREKKERFSLILESASTNQTSMYLCASSERPNTEAFFGQGTRLTVV.

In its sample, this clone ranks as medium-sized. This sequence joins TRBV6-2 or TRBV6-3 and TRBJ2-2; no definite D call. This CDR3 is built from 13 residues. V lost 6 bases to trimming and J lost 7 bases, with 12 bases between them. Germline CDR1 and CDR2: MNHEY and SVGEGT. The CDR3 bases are TGTGCCAGCAGCCCTCCGTGGAGCGGGGAGCTGTTTTTT. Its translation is CASSPPWSGELFF.

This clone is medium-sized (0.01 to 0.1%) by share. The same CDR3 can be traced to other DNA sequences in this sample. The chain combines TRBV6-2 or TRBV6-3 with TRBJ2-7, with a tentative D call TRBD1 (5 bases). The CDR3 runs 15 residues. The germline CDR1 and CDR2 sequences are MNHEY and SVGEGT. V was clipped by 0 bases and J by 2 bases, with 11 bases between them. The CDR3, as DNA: TGTGCCAGCAGTTACTCGCCCTTGGGGCCCTACGAGCAGTACTTC. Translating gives CASSYSPLGPYEQYF.

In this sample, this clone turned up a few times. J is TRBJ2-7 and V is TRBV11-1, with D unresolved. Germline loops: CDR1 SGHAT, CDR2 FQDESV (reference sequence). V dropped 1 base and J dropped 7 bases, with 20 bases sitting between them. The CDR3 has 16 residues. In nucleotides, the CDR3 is TGTGCCAGCAGCTTAGGTTGGGCCGCTACCGCCGGGGAGCAGTACTTC. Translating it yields CASSLGWAATAGEQYF. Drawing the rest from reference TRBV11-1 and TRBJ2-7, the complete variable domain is EAEVAQSPRYKITEKSQAVAFWCDPISGHATLYWYRQILGQGPELLVQFQDESVVDDSQLPKDRFSAERLKGVDSTLKIQPAELGDSAMYLCASSLGWAATAGEQYFGPGTRLTVT.

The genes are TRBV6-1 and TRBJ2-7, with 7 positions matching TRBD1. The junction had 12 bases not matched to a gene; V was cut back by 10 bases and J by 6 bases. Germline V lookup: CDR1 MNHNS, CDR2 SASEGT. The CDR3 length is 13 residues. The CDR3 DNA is TGTGCCATCTCCTCTGACAGGGAGAGCGAGCAGTACTTC. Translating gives CAISSDRESEQYF.

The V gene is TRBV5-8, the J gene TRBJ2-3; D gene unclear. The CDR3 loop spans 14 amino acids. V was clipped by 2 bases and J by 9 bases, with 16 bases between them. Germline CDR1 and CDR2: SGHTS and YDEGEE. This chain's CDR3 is CASSFSPSIGTQYF. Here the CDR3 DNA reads TGTGCCAGCAGCTTTTCCCCCTCCATAGGCACGCAGTATTTT.

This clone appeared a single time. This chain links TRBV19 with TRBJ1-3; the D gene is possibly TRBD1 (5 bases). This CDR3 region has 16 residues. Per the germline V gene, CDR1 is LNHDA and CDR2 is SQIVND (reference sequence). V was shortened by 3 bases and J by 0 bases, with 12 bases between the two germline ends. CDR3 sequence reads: CASSIVDISSGNTIYF. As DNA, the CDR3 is TGTGCCAGTAGTATTGTGGACATATCCTCTGGAAACACCATATATTTT.

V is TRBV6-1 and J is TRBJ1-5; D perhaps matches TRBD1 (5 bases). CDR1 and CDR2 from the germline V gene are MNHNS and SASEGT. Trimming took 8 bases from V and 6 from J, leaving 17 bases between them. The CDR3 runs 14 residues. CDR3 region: CASAQGAGGQPQHF. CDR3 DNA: TGTGCCAGCGCGCAGGGTGCGGGAGGTCAGCCCCAGCATTTT.

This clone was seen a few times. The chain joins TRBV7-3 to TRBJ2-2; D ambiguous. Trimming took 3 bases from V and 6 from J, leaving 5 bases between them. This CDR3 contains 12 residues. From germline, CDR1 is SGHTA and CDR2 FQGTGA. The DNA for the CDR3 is TGTGCCAGCAGCTTCGTGTCCGGGGAGCTGTTTTTT. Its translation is CASSFVSGELFF.

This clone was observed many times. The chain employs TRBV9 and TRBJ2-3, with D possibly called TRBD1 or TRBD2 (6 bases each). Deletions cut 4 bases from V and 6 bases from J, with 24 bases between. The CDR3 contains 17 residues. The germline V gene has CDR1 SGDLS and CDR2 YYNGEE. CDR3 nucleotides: TGTGCCAGCAGCCCGGAGAGGGGGGTATTCTTGTCGGATACGCAGTATTTT. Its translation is CASSPERGVFLSDTQYF.

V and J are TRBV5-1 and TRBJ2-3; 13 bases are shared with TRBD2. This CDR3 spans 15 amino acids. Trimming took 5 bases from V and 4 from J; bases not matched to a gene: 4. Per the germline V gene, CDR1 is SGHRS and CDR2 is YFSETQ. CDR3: CASRRLAGGPDTQYF. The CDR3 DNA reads TGCGCCAGCAGGAGACTAGCGGGAGGTCCAGATACGCAGTATTTT.

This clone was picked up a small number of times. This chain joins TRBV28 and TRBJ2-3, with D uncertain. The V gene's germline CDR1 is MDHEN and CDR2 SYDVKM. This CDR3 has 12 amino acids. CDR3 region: CVTSPTTDTQYF. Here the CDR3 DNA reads TGTGTCACCTCGCCGACCACAGATACGCAGTATTTT.

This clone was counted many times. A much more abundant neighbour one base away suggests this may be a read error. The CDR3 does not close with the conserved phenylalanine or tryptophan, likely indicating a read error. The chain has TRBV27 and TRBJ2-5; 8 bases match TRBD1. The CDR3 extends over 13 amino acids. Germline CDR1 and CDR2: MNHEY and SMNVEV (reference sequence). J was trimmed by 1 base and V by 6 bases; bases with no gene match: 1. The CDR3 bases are TGTGCCAGCAGACAGGGGGTCCAAGAGACCCAGTACTCC. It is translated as CASRQGVQETQYS.

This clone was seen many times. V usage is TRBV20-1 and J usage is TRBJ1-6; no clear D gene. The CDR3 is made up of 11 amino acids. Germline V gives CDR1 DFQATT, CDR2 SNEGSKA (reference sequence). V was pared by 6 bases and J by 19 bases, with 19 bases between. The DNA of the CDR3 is TGCAGTGCACAGCTTTTGGGGTTCCTTCACTTT. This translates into CSAQLLGFLHF.

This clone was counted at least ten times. The CDR3 region has the DNA TGTGCCAGCAGCACAGGACCGAACACTGAAGCTTTCTTT. It codes for CASSTGPNTEAFF. The V call is TRBV7-3, the J call TRBJ1-1; D might be TRBD1 (5 bases). There are 13 residues in the CDR3. V was cut by 5 bases and J by 1 base, with 8 bases left in between. Germline V gene sequence: CDR1 SGHTA, CDR2 FQGTGA. Filled out from reference TRBV7-3 and TRBJ1-1, the complete variable domain reads GAGVSQTPSNKVTEKGKYVELRCDPISGHTALYWYRQSLGQGPEFLIYFQGTGAADDSGLPNDRFFAVRPEGSVSTLKIQRTERGDSAVYLCASSTGPNTEAFFGQGTRLTVV.